This T cell receptor beta chain was identified in a study of tumor-infiltrating lymphocytes in primary liver carcinoma. The study, taken as a whole, reports: Significantly larger top-250-clone fractions were found in tumors than in blood (p = 0.039). A fraction of only about 7.5-25% of top clones appeared in all five tumor regions.

The researchers produced TCR beta cDNA from around 500 ng total RNA with a constant-region primer. Modified slightly, ARM-PCR produced TCR beta libraries over three nested multiplex PCR rounds. Each of the first two PCR rounds ran approximately 11 cycles with TRBV1-TRBV30 forward and C-beta reverse primers. TCRdb re-called the multiplex PCR reads with MiXCR, one entry per CDR3 protein. The repertoire has 45,000 to 65,000 distinct CDR3 sequences, 65% to 85% of them found once; the top ten carry around 24%. Comments on this clonotype: Its antigen is unidentified.

CDR3 length: 14 residues. Germline CDR1 reads SEHNR; CDR2 reads FQNEAQ (reference sequence). V was clipped by 4 bases and J by 8 bases; unmatched bases: 8. Extraction of RNA together with DNA used 20-30 mg of unsorted bulk tissue. This clonotype was sampled from a man in his forties with primary liver carcinoma and hepatitis B virus infection. Sequences were obtained from liver tumor tissue from sampling region 5. Noted subset: tumor region T5, tumor centre. V is TRBV7-9 and J is TRBJ2-1, with 7 bases identical to TRBD2. The CDR3 DNA is TGTGCCAGCAGCTGGACTAGTATGGGCGATGAGCAGTTCTTC. It yields the protein CASSWTSMGDEQFF.